The clone carrying this T cell receptor (beta chain) has ten or more counts. The sample is drawn from a study of post-analysis software for immune sequencing data. cDNA libraries of TCR beta carried unique molecular identifiers. TCRdb itself ran the PCR reads through MiXCR, one entry per CDR3 protein. Here the sample spans over 150,000 distinct CDR3 sequences, 30% being singletons. Specimen: blood. The clonotype originates from a girl aged 5-17 years with multiple sclerosis.

CDR3 bases: TGTGCCAGCACTTTGACAGGGGTTACCTACGAGCAGTACTTC. Protein product: CASTLTGVTYEQYF. The V call is TRBV12-3 or TRBV12-4, the J call TRBJ2-7, with 8 bases aligning to TRBD1. There are 14 residues in the CDR3. The trim removed 7 bases at V and 2 bases at J, leaving 7 bases unmatched.